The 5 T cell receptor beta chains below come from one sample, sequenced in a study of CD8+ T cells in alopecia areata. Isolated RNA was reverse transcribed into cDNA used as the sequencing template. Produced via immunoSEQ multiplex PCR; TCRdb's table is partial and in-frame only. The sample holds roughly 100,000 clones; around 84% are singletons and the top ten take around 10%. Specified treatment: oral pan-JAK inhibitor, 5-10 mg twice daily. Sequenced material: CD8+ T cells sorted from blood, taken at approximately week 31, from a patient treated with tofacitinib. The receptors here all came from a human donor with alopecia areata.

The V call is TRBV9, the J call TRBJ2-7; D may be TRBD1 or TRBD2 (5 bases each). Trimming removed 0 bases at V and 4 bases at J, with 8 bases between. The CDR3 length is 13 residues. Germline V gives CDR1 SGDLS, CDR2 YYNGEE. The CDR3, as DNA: TGTGCCAGCAGCGTAGGGGACGGGTACGAGCAGTACTTC. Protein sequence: CASSVGDGYEQYF.

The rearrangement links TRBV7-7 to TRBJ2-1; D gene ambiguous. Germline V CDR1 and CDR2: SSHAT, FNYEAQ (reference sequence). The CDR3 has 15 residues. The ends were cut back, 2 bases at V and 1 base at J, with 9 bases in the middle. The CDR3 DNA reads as TGTGCCAGCAGCTTAAATACGGAGTCCTACAATGAGCAGTTCTTC. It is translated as CASSLNTESYNEQFF.

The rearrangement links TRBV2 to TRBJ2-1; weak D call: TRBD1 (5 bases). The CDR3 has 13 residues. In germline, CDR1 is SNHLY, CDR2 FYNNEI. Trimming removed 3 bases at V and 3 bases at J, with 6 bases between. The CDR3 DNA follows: TGTGCCAGCAGTGACAGGGTCTACAATGAGCAGTTCTTC. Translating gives CASSDRVYNEQFF.

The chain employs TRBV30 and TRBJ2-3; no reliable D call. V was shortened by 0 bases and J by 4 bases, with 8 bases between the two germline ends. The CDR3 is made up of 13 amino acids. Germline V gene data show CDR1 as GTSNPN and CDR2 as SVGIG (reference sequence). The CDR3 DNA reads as TGTGCCTGGAGTGTAATAGCATCAGATACGCAGTATTTT. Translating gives CAWSVIASDTQYF.

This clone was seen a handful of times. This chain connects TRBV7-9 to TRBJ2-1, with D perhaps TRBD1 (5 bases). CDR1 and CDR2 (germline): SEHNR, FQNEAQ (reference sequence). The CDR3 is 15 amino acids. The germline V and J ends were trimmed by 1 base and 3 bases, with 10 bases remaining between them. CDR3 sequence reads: CASSLGQGVYNEQFF. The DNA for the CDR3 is TGTGCCAGCAGCTTAGGGCAGGGCGTCTACAATGAGCAGTTCTTC.